The T cell receptor beta chain under discussion was sequenced for a study of blood T cells in healthy people across ages. For the second PCR, which ran for about 6 to 11 cycles, a sample-barcoded 5' primer and a J-beta primer mix were used. Each CDR3 protein is one row after TCRdb ran MiXCR on the 5' RACE reads. The sample has about 1 million distinct CDR3 sequences, 40% to 50% seen once. This CDR3 spans 15 amino acids. Trimming at V came to 8 bases and at J to 5 bases, leaving 11 bases not matched to a gene. Germline CDR1 is MDHEN and CDR2 is SYDVKM. The receptor's source is a woman in her sixties in good health. What was sequenced was blood. This chain uses TRBV28 with TRBJ2-4, with 8 bases identical to TRBD2. In nucleotides, the CDR3 is TGTGCCAGCGGGCTCGCGGGGGGCGGGCAAAACATTCAGTACTTC. This sequence encodes CASGLAGGGQNIQYF.